This passage covers 21 T cell receptor beta chains from one sample sequenced in a study of tumor and adjacent non-tumor tissue in lung cancer. Three rounds of nested PCR, following a modified ARM-PCR protocol, produced the TCRbeta library. Via MiXCR, TCRdb re-called the multiplex PCR reads, giving one row per CDR3 protein. This sample carries approximately 66,000 distinct CDR3 sequences, around two thirds of them seen once, and the ten largest clones take more than 30%. The template was RNA from unsorted bulk tissue. The normal lung tissue was taken more than 3 cm from the tumor edge. The sample comprised distant non-tumor lung tissue. These receptors all stem from a man aged 65 to 79 with non-small cell lung cancer.

To note about this clonotype: A single base separates this from a much larger clone, so it may be a read error. The chain joins TRBV12-3 or TRBV12-4 to TRBJ2-7; D is ambiguous. Trimming shortened V by 2 bases and J by 3 bases, and 5 bases separated the two germline ends. CDR3 length: 12 residues. CDR3 bases: TGTGCCAGCAGTTTACTCCACTACGAGCAGTACTTC. Its protein product is CASSLLHYEQYF.

In the case of this clonotype: A junction end diverges from the germline sequence, so it may reflect a read error. CDR3 sequence: CASSQGAGWTTYEQYF. The CDR3 DNA reads TGTGCCAGCAGCCAAGGGGCGGGCTGGACTACATACGAGCAGTACTTC. The chain uses TRBV4-1 and TRBJ2-7; D might be TRBD2 (6 bases). The germline V gene has CDR1 MGHRA and CDR2 YSYEKL. The CDR3 length is 16 residues.

The chain employs TRBV6-6 and TRBJ2-2; D remains unclear. Germline assignment: CDR1 MNHNY and CDR2 SVGAGI (reference sequence). There are 12 residues in the CDR3. V was shortened by 6 bases and J by 9 bases, with 11 bases between the two germline ends. In DNA, the CDR3 is TGTGCCAGCAGCTGCCGGAACTGGGAGCTGTTTTTT. Translating it yields CASSCRNWELFF.

DNA for the CDR3: TGTGCCTGGAGTGTACCAGGACTAGCGTACACCGGGGAGCTGTTTTTT. Protein: CAWSVPGLAYTGELFF. V usage is TRBV30 and J usage is TRBJ2-2; 9 nucleotides agree with TRBD2. This CDR3 is built from 16 residues. The germline gives CDR1 GTSNPN, CDR2 SVGIG (reference sequence). V shed 0 bases and J 3 bases; nucleotides not matched to a gene: 5.

This chain links TRBV12-3 or TRBV12-4 with TRBJ2-7, with a tentative D call TRBD1 (5 bases). CDR3 length: 12 amino acids. V lost 8 bases and J 5 bases, leaving 13 bases between the germline ends. In DNA, the CDR3 is TGTGCCAGCTGGGATCACAGGCACGAGCAGTACTTC. Its translation: CASWDHRHEQYF.

A remark on this clonotype: Germline and junction disagree at one end, which may indicate a read error. This chain connects TRBV10-3 to TRBJ2-5; D is unresolved. CDR3 length equals 14 residues. In germline, CDR1 is ENHRY, CDR2 SYGVKD. CDR3 nucleotide sequence: TGTGCCATCAGTGAGAACAGTCCTCAAGAGACCCAGTACTTT. Amino acids: CAISENSPQETQYF.

This clonotype was detected only a few times. This CDR3 is missing its conserved last phenylalanine or tryptophan, likely due to a read error. This sequence joins TRBV11-2 and TRBJ2-5; possibly TRBD1 or TRBD2 for D (6 bases each). With 1 base removed from V and 2 bases from J, the gap between germline ends came to 17 bases. The length of the CDR3 is 17 residues. Per the germline V gene, CDR1 is SGHAT and CDR2 is FQNNGV. This chain's CDR3 is CASSLGPLEGVQETQYL. CDR3 nucleotides: TGTGCCAGCAGCTTAGGTCCCTTGGAGGGGGTTCAAGAGACCCAGTACCTC.

Regarding this clonotype: One junction end disagrees with the germline gene, perhaps due to a read error. The chain uses TRBV6-5 and TRBJ2-6; perhaps D is TRBD1 or TRBD2 (5 bases each). The CDR3 totals 16 residues. Germline V lookup: CDR1 MNHEY, CDR2 SVGAGI. The CDR3 here is CASNYLAGSGANVLTF. CDR3 nucleotide sequence: TGTGCCAGCAATTACCTGGCGGGCTCTGGGGCTAACGTCCTGACTTTC.

The chain uses TRBV2 and TRBJ2-7; 9 bases line up with TRBD2. The J segment lost 7 bases and the V segment lost 6 bases, leaving 7 bases of the junction unmatched. CDR3 length: 13 amino acids. Germline CDR1 is SNHLY and CDR2 is FYNNEI. The CDR3 nucleotides read TGTGCCAGCAGGGAACTAGCGGGTCATGAGCAGTACTTC. Its protein is CASRELAGHEQYF.

This clonotype has only one observation. Sequence at one end of the junction differs from germline and may be a read error. CDR3 sequence: CGNSYKGADTEAFF. The CDR3 DNA reads as TGTGGCAACAGTTACAAGGGCGCGGACACAGAAGCTTTCTTT. This chain connects TRBV6-2 or TRBV6-3 to TRBJ1-1, with D maybe TRBD1 (5 bases). CDR3 size: 14 residues. Germline loops: CDR1 MNHEY, CDR2 SVGEGT.

As concerns this clonotype: This clone may be a read error of a much larger clone one base away. The chain carries TRBV29-1 and TRBJ2-3, with D possibly being TRBD2 (5 bases). The V end lost 7 bases, the J end lost 0 bases, and 14 bases lay between the germline ends. Germline values: CDR1 SQVTM, CDR2 ANQGSEA. This CDR3 has 14 residues. Here the CDR3 DNA reads TGCAGCGCACCGACTATATCTAGCACAGATACGCAGTATTTT. Amino acid sequence: CSAPTISSTDTQYF.

The chain carries TRBV19 and TRBJ2-7, with a tentative D call TRBD2 (5 bases). Trimming stripped 9 bases from V and 6 bases from J, with 18 bases between. Germline CDR1 reads LNHDA; CDR2 reads SQIVND (reference sequence). The CDR3 length is 13 residues. The CDR3 sequence: CASASHQKGEQYF. The CDR3 DNA reads TGTGCCAGCGCTAGCCATCAAAAAGGCGAGCAGTACTTC.

With respect to this clonotype: Possible read error: a much larger clone is one base away. A read error is likely, as this CDR3 ends without the conserved phenylalanine or tryptophan. The chain uses TRBV12-3 or TRBV12-4 and TRBJ2-6, with a tentative D call TRBD1 (6 bases). This CDR3 comprises 15 residues. Trimming took off 5 bases at V and 2 bases at J, with 10 bases between the two ends. CDR3 amino acids: CASSPQGPGANVLTL. CDR3 nucleotides: TGTGCCAGCAGTCCACAGGGTCCTGGGGCCAACGTCCTGACTCTC.

This clonotype was detected a few times. As the CDR3 is not closed by the conserved phenylalanine or tryptophan, this likely results from a read error. This chain links TRBV7-9 with TRBJ2-2; D call uncertain. This CDR3 has 12 amino acids. The ends were cut back, 1 base at V and 8 bases at J, with 5 bases in the middle. The germline V gene has CDR1 SEHNR and CDR2 FQNEAQ (reference sequence). This CDR3 reads CASSLVTGELFS. In DNA form, the CDR3 reads TGTGCCAGCAGCTTAGTTACTGGGGAGCTGTTTTCT.

The rearrangement links TRBV5-5 to TRBJ2-1; D not resolved. Germline values: CDR1 SGHKS, CDR2 YYEKEE (reference sequence). The germline V and J ends were trimmed by 2 bases and 0 bases, with 9 bases remaining between them. This CDR3 is 15 amino acids long. In DNA, the CDR3 is TGTGCCAGCAGCTTACATGGAAACTCCTACAATGAGCAGTTCTTC. It specifies CASSLHGNSYNEQFF.

This clonotype was counted a few times. V usage is TRBV18 and J usage is TRBJ2-3, with TRBD2 matching 7 bases. Trimming took 4 bases from V and 2 from J; bases not matched to a gene: 6. The CDR3 runs to 15 residues. Germline assignment: CDR1 KGHSH and CDR2 LQKENI. As DNA, the CDR3 is TGTGCCAGCTCACAGCCTAGCGGCCTCACAGATACGCAGTATTTT. This gives the protein CASSQPSGLTDTQYF.

Notes on this clonotype: A much bigger clone sits one base away, suggesting this may be a read error. Here the CDR3 omits its conserved ending phenylalanine or tryptophan, so a read error is the likely source. CDR3 in amino acids: CSARGDSGEAKNIQYL. CDR3 DNA: TGCAGTGCCAGAGGGGACAGCGGAGAAGCCAAAAACATTCAGTACCTC. V gene TRBV20-1 combines with J gene TRBJ2-4; 7 bases fit TRBD1. Germline V gene sequence: CDR1 DFQATT, CDR2 SNEGSKA (reference sequence). The CDR3 totals 16 residues.

The chain joins TRBV27 to TRBJ1-2, with D possibly being TRBD1 (5 bases). The germline V gene has CDR1 MNHEY and CDR2 SMNVEV (reference sequence). This CDR3 is built from 13 residues. V lost 7 bases, J lost 2 bases, and 11 bases lay in between. CDR3 coding DNA: TGTGCCAGCAAGGGGCCCTCAAACTATGGCTACACCTTC. Residues: CASKGPSNYGYTF.

A word on this clonotype: Its ends do not fully match the called genes, so a read error is possible. The chain recombines TRBV11-2 with TRBJ2-6; D is perhaps TRBD1 (5 bases). The V gene's germline CDR1 is SGHAT and CDR2 FQNNGV. The CDR3 sequence is 15 residues long. The CDR3 loop is CASSPRNSGANVLAF. DNA for the CDR3: TGTGCCAGCAGCCCTAGAAACTCTGGGGCCAACGTCCTGGCTTTC.

To note about this clonotype: One junction end does not reproduce the germline sequence, and a read error may be involved. The chain employs TRBV20-1 and TRBJ2-7; TRBD2 matches 11 bases. The CDR3 runs to 16 residues. Germline CDR1 and CDR2: DFQATT and SNEGSKA (reference sequence). The CDR3 sequence is CNARERLAGTSYEQYF. The DNA of the CDR3 is TGCAATGCTAGGGAAAGACTAGCGGGGACCTCCTACGAGCAGTACTTC.

In regard to this clonotype: At one end, the junction sequence differs from germline, possibly due to a read error. The V call is TRBV12-3 or TRBV12-4, the J call TRBJ2-2, with TRBD1 as a possible D gene (7 bases). This CDR3 contains 14 residues. CDR3 sequence: CASRRTGRPGGLFF. In nucleotides, the CDR3 is TGTGCCAGCAGGAGGACAGGACGTCCCGGGGGGCTGTTTTTT.